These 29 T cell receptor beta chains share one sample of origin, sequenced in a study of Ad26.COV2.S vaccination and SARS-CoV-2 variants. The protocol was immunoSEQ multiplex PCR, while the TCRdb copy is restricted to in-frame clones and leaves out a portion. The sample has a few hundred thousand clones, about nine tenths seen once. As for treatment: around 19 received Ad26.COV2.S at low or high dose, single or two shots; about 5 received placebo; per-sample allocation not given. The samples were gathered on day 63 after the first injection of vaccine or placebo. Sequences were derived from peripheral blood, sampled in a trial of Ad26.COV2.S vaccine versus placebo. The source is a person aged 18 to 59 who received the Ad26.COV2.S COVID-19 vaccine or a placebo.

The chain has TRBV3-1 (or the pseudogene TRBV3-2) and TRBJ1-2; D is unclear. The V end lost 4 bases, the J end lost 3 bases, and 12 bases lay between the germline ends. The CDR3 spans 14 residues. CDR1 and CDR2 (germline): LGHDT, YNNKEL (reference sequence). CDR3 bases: TGTGCCAGCAGCCGGGAGGGTGGGTACTATGGCTACACCTTC. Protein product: CASSREGGYYGYTF.

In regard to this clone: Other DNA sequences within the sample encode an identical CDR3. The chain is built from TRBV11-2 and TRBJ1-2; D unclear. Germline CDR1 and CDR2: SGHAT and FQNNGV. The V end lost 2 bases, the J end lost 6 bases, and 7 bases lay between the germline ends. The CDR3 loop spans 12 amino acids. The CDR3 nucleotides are TGTGCCAGCAGCTTATCTGGGGATGGCTACACCTTC. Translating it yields CASSLSGDGYTF.

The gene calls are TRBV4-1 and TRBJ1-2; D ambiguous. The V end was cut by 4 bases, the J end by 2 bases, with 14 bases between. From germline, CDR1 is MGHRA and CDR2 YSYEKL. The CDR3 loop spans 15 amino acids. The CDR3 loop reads CASSLPGQANYGYTF. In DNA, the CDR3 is TGCGCCAGCAGCCTGCCGGGTCAGGCGAACTATGGCTACACCTTC.

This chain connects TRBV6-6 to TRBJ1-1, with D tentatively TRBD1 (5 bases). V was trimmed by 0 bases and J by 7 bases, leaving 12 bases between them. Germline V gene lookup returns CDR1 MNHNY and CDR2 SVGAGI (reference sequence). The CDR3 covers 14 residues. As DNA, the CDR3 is TGTGCCAGCAGTTACTCGAGCAGGGCTAATGAAGCTTTCTTT. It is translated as CASSYSSRANEAFF.

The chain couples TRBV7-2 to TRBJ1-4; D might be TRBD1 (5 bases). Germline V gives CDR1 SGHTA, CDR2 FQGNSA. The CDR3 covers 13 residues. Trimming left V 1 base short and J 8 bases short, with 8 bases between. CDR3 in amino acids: CASSLGRDEKLFF. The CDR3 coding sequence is TGTGCCAGCAGCTTAGGCAGGGACGAAAAACTGTTTTTT.

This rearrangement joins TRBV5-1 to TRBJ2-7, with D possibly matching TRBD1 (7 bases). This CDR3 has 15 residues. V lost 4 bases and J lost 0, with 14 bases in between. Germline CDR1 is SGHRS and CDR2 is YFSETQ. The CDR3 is CASSRGTESSYEQYF. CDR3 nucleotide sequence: TGCGCCAGCAGCCGGGGGACAGAGAGCTCCTACGAGCAGTACTTC.

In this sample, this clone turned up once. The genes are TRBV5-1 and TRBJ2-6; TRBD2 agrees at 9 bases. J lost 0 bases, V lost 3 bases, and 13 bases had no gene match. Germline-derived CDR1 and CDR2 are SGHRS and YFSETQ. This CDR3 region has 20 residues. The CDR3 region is CASSSRGSGGGTSGANVLTF. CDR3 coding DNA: TGCGCCAGCAGCTCACGTGGTAGCGGGGGTGGCACCTCTGGGGCCAACGTCCTGACTTTC.

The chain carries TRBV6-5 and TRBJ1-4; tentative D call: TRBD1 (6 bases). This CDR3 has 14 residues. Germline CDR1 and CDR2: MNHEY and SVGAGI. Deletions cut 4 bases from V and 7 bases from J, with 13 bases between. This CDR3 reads CASSSEDSGEKLFF. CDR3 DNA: TGTGCCAGCAGTTCCGAGGACAGCGGTGAAAAACTGTTTTTT.

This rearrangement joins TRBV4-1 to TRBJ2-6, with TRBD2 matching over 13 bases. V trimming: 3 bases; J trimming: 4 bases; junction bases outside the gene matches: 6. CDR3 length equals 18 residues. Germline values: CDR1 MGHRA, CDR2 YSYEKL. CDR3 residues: CASSQGTSGVLGANVLTF. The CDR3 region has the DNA TGCGCCAGCAGCCAGGGGACTAGCGGGGTGTTGGGGGCCAACGTCCTGACTTTC.

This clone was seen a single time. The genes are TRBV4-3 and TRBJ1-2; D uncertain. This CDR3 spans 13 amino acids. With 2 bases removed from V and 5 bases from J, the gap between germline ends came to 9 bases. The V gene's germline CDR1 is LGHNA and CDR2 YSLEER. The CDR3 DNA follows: TGCGCCAGCAGCCAATACTTGGATTATGGCTACACCTTC. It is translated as CASSQYLDYGYTF.

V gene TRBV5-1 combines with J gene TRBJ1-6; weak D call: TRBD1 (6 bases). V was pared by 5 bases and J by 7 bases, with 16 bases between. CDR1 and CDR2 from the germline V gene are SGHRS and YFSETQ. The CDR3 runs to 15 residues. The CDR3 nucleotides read TGCGCCAGCAGAGAAACCGGGACACAAAATTCACCCCTCCACTTT. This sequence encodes CASRETGTQNSPLHF.

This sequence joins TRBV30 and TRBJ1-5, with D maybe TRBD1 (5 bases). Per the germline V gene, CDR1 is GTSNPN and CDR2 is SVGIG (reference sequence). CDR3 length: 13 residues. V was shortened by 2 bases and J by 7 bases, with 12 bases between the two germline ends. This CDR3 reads CAWSNGGGQPQHF. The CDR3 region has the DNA TGTGCCTGGAGTAACGGGGGGGGGCAGCCCCAGCATTTT.

The CDR3 sequence: CASSQAPRDWGTYGTNIQYF. The CDR3, as DNA: TGCGCCAGCAGCCAAGCCCCCCGGGACTGGGGGACCTACGGGACGAACATTCAGTACTTC. The V and J genes are TRBV4-1 and TRBJ2-4; tentative D call: TRBD2 (6 bases). V lost 1 base, J lost 7 bases, and 29 bases lay in between. This CDR3 spans 20 amino acids. Germline assignment: CDR1 MGHRA and CDR2 YSYEKL.

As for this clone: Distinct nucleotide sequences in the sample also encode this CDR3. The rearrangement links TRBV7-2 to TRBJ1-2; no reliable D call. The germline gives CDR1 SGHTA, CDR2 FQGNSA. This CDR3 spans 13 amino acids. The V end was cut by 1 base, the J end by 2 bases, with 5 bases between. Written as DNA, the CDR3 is TGTGCCAGCAGCTTAGGTCGCAACTATGGCTACACCTTC. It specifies CASSLGRNYGYTF.

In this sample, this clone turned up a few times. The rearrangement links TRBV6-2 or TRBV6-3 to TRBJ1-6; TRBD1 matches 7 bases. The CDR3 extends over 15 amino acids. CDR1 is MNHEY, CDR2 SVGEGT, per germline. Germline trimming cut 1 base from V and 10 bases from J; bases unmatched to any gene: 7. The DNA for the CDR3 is TGTGCCAGCAGTTACTTGGTCAGGGGGGACTCACCCCTCCACTTT. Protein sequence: CASSYLVRGDSPLHF.

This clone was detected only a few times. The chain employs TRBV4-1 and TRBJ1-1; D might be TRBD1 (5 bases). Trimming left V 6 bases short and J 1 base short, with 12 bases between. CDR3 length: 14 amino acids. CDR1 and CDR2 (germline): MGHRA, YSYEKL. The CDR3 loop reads CASRGPLRNTEAFF. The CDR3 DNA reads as TGCGCCAGCAGGGGGCCCCTGAGGAACACTGAAGCTTTCTTT.

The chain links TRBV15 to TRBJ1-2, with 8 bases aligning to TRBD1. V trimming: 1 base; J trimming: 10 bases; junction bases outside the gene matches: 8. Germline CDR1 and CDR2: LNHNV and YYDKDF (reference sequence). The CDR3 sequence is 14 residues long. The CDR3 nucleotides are TGTGCCACCAGCAGAGGTCAGGGGGCTTTAATCTACACCTTC. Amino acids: CATSRGQGALIYTF.

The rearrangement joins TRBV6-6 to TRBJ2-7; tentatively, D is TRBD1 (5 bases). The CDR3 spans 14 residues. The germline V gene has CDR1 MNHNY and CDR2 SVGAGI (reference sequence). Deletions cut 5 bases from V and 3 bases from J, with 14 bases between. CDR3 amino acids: CASSVQAPDYEQYF. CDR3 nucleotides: TGTGCCAGCAGTGTACAGGCCCCCGACTACGAGCAGTACTTC.

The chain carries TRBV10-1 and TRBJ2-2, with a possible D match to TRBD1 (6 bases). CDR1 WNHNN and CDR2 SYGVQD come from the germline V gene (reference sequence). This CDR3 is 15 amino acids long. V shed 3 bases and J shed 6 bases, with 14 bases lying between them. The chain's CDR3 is CASSESGQRSGELFF. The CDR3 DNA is TGCGCCAGCAGTGAATCAGGACAGAGGTCCGGGGAGCTGTTTTTT.

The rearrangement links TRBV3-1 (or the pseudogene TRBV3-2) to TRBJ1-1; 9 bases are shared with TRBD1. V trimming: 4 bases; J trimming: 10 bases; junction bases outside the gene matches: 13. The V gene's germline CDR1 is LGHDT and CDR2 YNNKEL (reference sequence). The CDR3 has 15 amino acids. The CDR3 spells CASSLTSTGGPLAFF. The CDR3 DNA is TGTGCCAGCAGCCTCACTTCTACAGGGGGCCCGTTAGCTTTCTTT.

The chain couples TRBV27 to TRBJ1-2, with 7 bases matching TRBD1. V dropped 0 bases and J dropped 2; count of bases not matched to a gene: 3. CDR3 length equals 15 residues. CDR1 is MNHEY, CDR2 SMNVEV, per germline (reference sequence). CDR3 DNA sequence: TGTGCCAGCAGTTTATCTCCGGGACAGAACTATGGCTACACCTTC. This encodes CASSLSPGQNYGYTF.

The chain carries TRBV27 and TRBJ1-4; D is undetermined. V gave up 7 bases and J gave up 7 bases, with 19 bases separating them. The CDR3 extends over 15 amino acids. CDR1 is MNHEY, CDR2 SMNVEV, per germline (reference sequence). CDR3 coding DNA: TGTGCCAGCAACTCCCTGGAAAGCCCTATTGAAAAACTGTTTTTT. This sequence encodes CASNSLESPIEKLFF. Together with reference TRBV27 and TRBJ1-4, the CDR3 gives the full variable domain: EAQVTQNPRYLITVTGKKLTVTCSQNMNHEYMSWYRQDPGLGLRQIYYSMNVEVTDKGDVPEGYKVSRKEKRNFPLILESPSPNQTSLYFCASNSLESPIEKLFFGSGTQLSVL.

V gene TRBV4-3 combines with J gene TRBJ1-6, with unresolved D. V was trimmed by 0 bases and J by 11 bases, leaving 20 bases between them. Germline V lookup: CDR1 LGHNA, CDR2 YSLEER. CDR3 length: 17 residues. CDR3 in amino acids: CASSQDFRRQAPAPLHF. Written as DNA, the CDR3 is TGCGCCAGCAGCCAAGATTTTCGGAGGCAGGCACCAGCACCCCTCCACTTT.

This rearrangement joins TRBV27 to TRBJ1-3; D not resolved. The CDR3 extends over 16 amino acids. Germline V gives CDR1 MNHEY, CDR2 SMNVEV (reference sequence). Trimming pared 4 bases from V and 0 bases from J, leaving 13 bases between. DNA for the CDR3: TGTGCCAGCAGTTCCCTCCCCCCCCGCTCTGGAAACACCATATATTTT. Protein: CASSSLPPRSGNTIYF.

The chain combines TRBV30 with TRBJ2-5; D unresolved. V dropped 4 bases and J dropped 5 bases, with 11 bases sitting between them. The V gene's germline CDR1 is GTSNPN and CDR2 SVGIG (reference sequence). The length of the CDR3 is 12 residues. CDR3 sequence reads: CAWTLGPETQYF. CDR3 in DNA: TGTGCCTGGACCCTAGGGCCGGAGACCCAGTACTTC.

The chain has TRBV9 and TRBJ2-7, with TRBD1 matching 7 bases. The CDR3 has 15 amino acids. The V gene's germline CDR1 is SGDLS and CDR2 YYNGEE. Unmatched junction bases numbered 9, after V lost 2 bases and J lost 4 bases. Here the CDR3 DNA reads TGTGCCAGCAGCGTTTCGGGGACAGCTGCATACGAGCAGTACTTC. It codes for CASSVSGTAAYEQYF. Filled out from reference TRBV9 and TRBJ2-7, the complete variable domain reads DSGVTQTPKHLITATGQRVTLRCSPRSGDLSVYWYQQSLDQGLQFLIQYYNGEERAKGNILERFSAQQFPDLHSELNLSSLELGDSALYFCASSVSGTAAYEQYFGPGTRLTVT.

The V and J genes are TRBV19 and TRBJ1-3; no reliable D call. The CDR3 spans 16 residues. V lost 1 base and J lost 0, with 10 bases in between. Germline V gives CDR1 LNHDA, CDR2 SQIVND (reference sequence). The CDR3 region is CASSIGLAVSGNTIYF. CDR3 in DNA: TGTGCCAGTAGTATAGGGTTGGCGGTCTCTGGAAACACCATATATTTT.

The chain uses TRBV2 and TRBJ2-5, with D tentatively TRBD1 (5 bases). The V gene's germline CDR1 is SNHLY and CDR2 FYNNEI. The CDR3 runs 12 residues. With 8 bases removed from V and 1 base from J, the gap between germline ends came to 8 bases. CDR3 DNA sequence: TGTGCCAGCTGGACACTCCAAGAGACCCAGTACTTC. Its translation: CASWTLQETQYF.

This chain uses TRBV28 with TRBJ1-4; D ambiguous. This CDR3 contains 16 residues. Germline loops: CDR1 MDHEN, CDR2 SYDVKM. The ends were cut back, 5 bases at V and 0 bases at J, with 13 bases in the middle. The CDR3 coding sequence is TGTGCCAGCAGTCTATATCGGGGTGCAACTAATGAAAAACTGTTTTTT. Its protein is CASSLYRGATNEKLFF.